Listed below are T cell receptor beta chains from one sample, sequenced in a study of blood T cell repertoires in COVID-19. Only in-frame clones appear in the TCRdb table, and some are missing; sequencing was by immunoSEQ multiplex PCR. Of about 250,000 clones listed, roughly 89% are singletons. Sequenced input: PBMCs or T cells enriched from blood (not recorded which). The origin of the receptors is a man aged 35-49 years who had recovered from COVID-19. CDR3s include the opening cysteine and the closing phenylalanine or tryptophan. Each record gives: D gene, clone size, V gene, J gene, CDR3 DNA, CDR3 protein. A D gene is named only where the DNA matches it firmly. Only part of the rows carry a size: once, few, many, or a class if the clone is expanded.

D gene: TRBD2; clone size: NA; V gene: TRBV7-8; J gene: TRBJ2-2; CDR3 DNA: TGTGCCAGCAGCCCGAGTAGGACTAGCGGGAGATTCAACACCGGGGAGCTGTTTTTT; CDR3 protein: CASSPSRTSGRFNTGELFF
D gene: NA; clone size: NA; V gene: TRBV28; J gene: TRBJ2-5; CDR3 DNA: TGTGCCAGCAGTTTGGGCGGGATTGAAGAGACCCAGTACTTC; CDR3 protein: CASSLGGIEETQYF
D gene: NA; clone size: NA; V gene: TRBV19; J gene: TRBJ2-4; CDR3 DNA: TGTGCCAGTAGTATGAGACAGAACCTGTTAGCCAAAAACATTCAGTACTTC; CDR3 protein: CASSMRQNLLAKNIQYF
D gene: NA; clone size: NA; V gene: TRBV10-2; J gene: TRBJ2-5; CDR3 DNA: TGCGCCAGCAGTGAGGCCTACCCTAGGACTATCCAAGAGACCCAGTACTTC; CDR3 protein: CASSEAYPRTIQETQYF
D gene: TRBD1; clone size: NA; V gene: TRBV6-6; J gene: TRBJ1-1; CDR3 DNA: TGTGCCAGCAGATCTCCTGGGACAGCGAACACTGAAGCTTTCTTT; CDR3 protein: CASRSPGTANTEAFF
D gene: NA; clone size: NA; V gene: TRBV5-4; J gene: TRBJ2-3; CDR3 DNA: TGTGCCAGCAGCCAGGAAACGATAGCGCAGTATTTT; CDR3 protein: CASSQETIAQYF
D gene: TRBD2; clone size: NA; V gene: TRBV7-9; J gene: TRBJ2-1; CDR3 DNA: TGTGCCAGCAGCTTAGTGATTAGCGGGACCTACAATGAGCAGTTCTTC; CDR3 protein: CASSLVISGTYNEQFF
D gene: NA; clone size: NA; V gene: TRBV15; J gene: TRBJ2-1; CDR3 DNA: TGTGCCACCAGCAAGCAGGTATCGTACAATGAGCAGTTCTTC; CDR3 protein: CATSKQVSYNEQFF
D gene: TRBD1; clone size: NA; V gene: TRBV3-1/TRBV3-2; J gene: TRBJ2-2; CDR3 DNA: TGTGCCAGCAGCCAGAATCAGGGGGCCGGAACCGGGGAGCTGTTTTTT; CDR3 protein: CASSQNQGAGTGELFF
D gene: TRBD1; clone size: many; V gene: TRBV11-2; J gene: TRBJ2-5; CDR3 DNA: TGTGCCAGCAGCTTCACAGGGGAAGAGACCCAGTACTTC; CDR3 protein: CASSFTGEETQYF
D gene: TRBD1; clone size: NA; V gene: TRBV5-1; J gene: TRBJ2-7; CDR3 DNA: TGCGCCAGCAGCCCACCGAGGACAGGTGCCACCCATTACGAGCAGTACTTC; CDR3 protein: CASSPPRTGATHYEQYF
D gene: NA; clone size: NA; V gene: TRBV29-1; J gene: TRBJ2-7; CDR3 DNA: TGCAGCGTGGCGGGTGCGGGCGAGCAGTACTTC; CDR3 protein: CSVAGAGEQYF
D gene: NA; clone size: NA; V gene: TRBV18; J gene: TRBJ2-7; CDR3 DNA: TGTGCCAGCTCACCACCGTCAGCGAGGGAGCAGTACTTC; CDR3 protein: CASSPPSAREQYF
D gene: NA; clone size: NA; V gene: TRBV5-6; J gene: TRBJ1-6; CDR3 DNA: TGTGCCAGCAGCTTGCTCAGGGGTGAGCTTTCACCCCTCCACTTT; CDR3 protein: CASSLLRGELSPLHF
D gene: TRBD1; clone size: NA; V gene: TRBV2; J gene: TRBJ1-1; CDR3 DNA: TGTGCCAGCAGCGTAGGACAGGAACTACAAGCTTTCTTT; CDR3 protein: CASSVGQELQAFF
D gene: NA; clone size: NA; V gene: TRBV30; J gene: TRBJ1-5; CDR3 DNA: TGTGCCTGGAGTCTAGGACTCGTTCAGCCCCAGCATTTT; CDR3 protein: CAWSLGLVQPQHF
D gene: NA; clone size: NA; V gene: TRBV5-1; J gene: TRBJ2-5; CDR3 DNA: TGCGCCAGCAGCTTGGCCGGGTTCCAAGAGACCCAGTACTTC; CDR3 protein: CASSLAGFQETQYF
D gene: TRBD1; clone size: NA; V gene: TRBV12-5; J gene: TRBJ2-5; CDR3 DNA: TGTGCTAGTGGTCAATCCAGGGGGAACTTACAAGAGACCCAGTACTTC; CDR3 protein: CASGQSRGNLQETQYF
D gene: TRBD2; clone size: NA; V gene: TRBV5-1; J gene: TRBJ2-3; CDR3 DNA: TGCGCCAGCAGCCAAAAACTAGCGGCCACAGATACGCAGTATTTT; CDR3 protein: CASSQKLAATDTQYF
D gene: TRBD2; clone size: NA; V gene: TRBV28; J gene: TRBJ2-3; CDR3 DNA: TGTGCCAGCAGGGGTCGGGAGGGTCCAGATACGCAGTATTTT; CDR3 protein: CASRGREGPDTQYF
D gene: TRBD1; clone size: NA; V gene: TRBV30; J gene: TRBJ1-2; CDR3 DNA: TGTGCCTGGAGCCTAGGACAGGGTGTTAATGGCTACACCTTC; CDR3 protein: CAWSLGQGVNGYTF
D gene: TRBD1; clone size: NA; V gene: TRBV7-3; J gene: TRBJ2-7; CDR3 DNA: TGTGCCAGCAGCCGGACAGGGGCCTACGAGCAGTACTTC; CDR3 protein: CASSRTGAYEQYF
D gene: TRBD1; clone size: NA; V gene: TRBV9; J gene: TRBJ1-2; CDR3 DNA: TGTGCCAGCAGCGCATCGACAGGGATATTCTATGGCTACACCTTC; CDR3 protein: CASSASTGIFYGYTF
D gene: NA; clone size: few; V gene: TRBV9; J gene: TRBJ2-7; CDR3 DNA: TGTGCCAGCAGCGCCCCACACTCCTACGAGCAGTACTTC; CDR3 protein: CASSAPHSYEQYF
D gene: NA; clone size: few; V gene: TRBV27; J gene: TRBJ1-2; CDR3 DNA: TGTGCCAGCGCAGGGTCAGGGAGGGCAAGTTATGGCTACACCTTC; CDR3 protein: CASAGSGRASYGYTF
D gene: NA; clone size: once; V gene: TRBV29-1; J gene: TRBJ2-7; CDR3 DNA: TGCAGCGCCTCCCGACAGGACCAACCCTACGAGCAGTACTTC; CDR3 protein: CSASRQDQPYEQYF
D gene: TRBD1; clone size: NA; V gene: TRBV5-6; J gene: TRBJ1-2; CDR3 DNA: TGTGCCAGCAGCCTAGGGACAGGAACTAACTATGGCTACACCTTC; CDR3 protein: CASSLGTGTNYGYTF
D gene: NA; clone size: NA; V gene: TRBV27; J gene: TRBJ2-5; CDR3 DNA: TGTGCCAGTCGACCCCGGTCCGGGGAACGCGGGACCCAGTACTTC; CDR3 protein: CASRPRSGERGTQYF
D gene: NA; clone size: NA; V gene: TRBV6-6; J gene: TRBJ2-5; CDR3 DNA: TGTGCCAGCAGTTCCGACTCAGAGACCCAGTACTTC; CDR3 protein: CASSSDSETQYF
D gene: TRBD1; clone size: NA; V gene: TRBV6-5; J gene: TRBJ1-2; CDR3 DNA: TGTGCCAGCAGCGGGGACAGGGGAAACTATGGCTACACCTTC; CDR3 protein: CASSGDRGNYGYTF
D gene: TRBD1; clone size: NA; V gene: TRBV2; J gene: TRBJ2-1; CDR3 DNA: TGTGCCAGCAGTCAAGGACAGGGCACCCCTTCCAATGAGCAGTTCTTC; CDR3 protein: CASSQGQGTPSNEQFF
D gene: NA; clone size: NA; V gene: TRBV6-4; J gene: TRBJ1-5; CDR3 DNA: TGTGCCAGCAGTCTTACCGCCCAGGGGCATCAGCCCCAGCATTTT; CDR3 protein: CASSLTAQGHQPQHF
D gene: NA; clone size: NA; V gene: TRBV16; J gene: TRBJ2-7; CDR3 DNA: TGTGCCAGCAGCCAAGAGGAGAAGATAACACACTACGAGCAGTACTTC; CDR3 protein: CASSQEEKITHYEQYF
D gene: NA; clone size: NA; V gene: TRBV3-1/TRBV3-2; J gene: TRBJ1-1; CDR3 DNA: TGTGCCAGCAGCCAAGATCATACGGGTTCGAACACTGAAGCTTTCTTT; CDR3 protein: CASSQDHTGSNTEAFF
D gene: NA; clone size: NA; V gene: TRBV4-3; J gene: TRBJ2-7; CDR3 DNA: TGCGCCAGCAGCCAAGATCCGCAGGGGTCCTACGAGCAGTACTTC; CDR3 protein: CASSQDPQGSYEQYF
D gene: NA; clone size: NA; V gene: TRBV7-9; J gene: TRBJ2-3; CDR3 DNA: TGTGCCAGCAGCTTTCACACCGGCACAGATACGCAGTATTTT; CDR3 protein: CASSFHTGTDTQYF
D gene: TRBD1; clone size: NA; V gene: TRBV6-5; J gene: TRBJ2-5; CDR3 DNA: TGTGCCAGCAGCGGGGACAGGGGGTACCAAGAGACCCAGTACTTC; CDR3 protein: CASSGDRGYQETQYF
D gene: NA; clone size: NA; V gene: TRBV7-9; J gene: TRBJ1-1; CDR3 DNA: TGTGCCAGCAGCTCGGACAAAGGAAGGGTTTTGGCTTTCTTT; CDR3 protein: CASSSDKGRVLAFF
D gene: NA; clone size: NA; V gene: TRBV5-3; J gene: TRBJ2-6; CDR3 DNA: TGTGCCAGAAGCTGTCACCCGCGGCCAACAGGCTCCTCTGGGGCCAACGTCCTGACTTTC; CDR3 protein: CARSCHPRPTGSSGANVLTF
D gene: TRBD1; clone size: once; V gene: TRBV9; J gene: TRBJ2-7; CDR3 DNA: TGTGCCAGCAGCACGACGACAGGGGGCGGCGAGCAGTACTTC; CDR3 protein: CASSTTTGGGEQYF
D gene: NA; clone size: NA; V gene: TRBV5-1; J gene: TRBJ1-1; CDR3 DNA: TGCGCCAGCAGCTTGGATGGGGCCAGGGTAAACACTGAAGCTTTCTTT; CDR3 protein: CASSLDGARVNTEAFF
D gene: NA; clone size: NA; V gene: TRBV27; J gene: TRBJ1-5; CDR3 DNA: TGTGCCAGCAGTTCTACAGGGATACATAGCAATCAGCCCCAGCATTTT; CDR3 protein: CASSSTGIHSNQPQHF
D gene: NA; clone size: once; V gene: TRBV11-2; J gene: TRBJ1-6; CDR3 DNA: TGTGCCAGCAGCTTAGCTGGGACACCGAATTCACCCCTCCACTTT; CDR3 protein: CASSLAGTPNSPLHF
D gene: NA; clone size: NA; V gene: TRBV29-1; J gene: TRBJ2-7; CDR3 DNA: TGCAGCGTTGAGTTTCCACATTCCTACGAGCAGTACTTC; CDR3 protein: CSVEFPHSYEQYF
D gene: TRBD1; clone size: NA; V gene: TRBV5-1; J gene: TRBJ2-4; CDR3 DNA: TGCGCCAGCAGCTCCCTTTCAGGGGGACAAAACATTCAGTACTTC; CDR3 protein: CASSSLSGGQNIQYF
D gene: TRBD1; clone size: NA; V gene: TRBV30; J gene: TRBJ2-2; CDR3 DNA: TGTGCCTGCCTACACGGGCCAGGGGGAGGGGAGCTGTTTTTT; CDR3 protein: CACLHGPGGGELFF
D gene: NA; clone size: NA; V gene: TRBV7-9; J gene: TRBJ1-3; CDR3 DNA: TGTGCCAGCAGCTTTAATTTGGCCCCAATGGAGAGAAACACCATATATTTT; CDR3 protein: CASSFNLAPMERNTIYF
D gene: NA; clone size: NA; V gene: TRBV7-9; J gene: TRBJ1-4; CDR3 DNA: TGTGCCAGCAGCTTCTTAGCAGGGAGGGAAAAACTGTTTTTT; CDR3 protein: CASSFLAGREKLFF
D gene: NA; clone size: NA; V gene: TRBV19; J gene: TRBJ1-6; CDR3 DNA: TGTGCCAGTAGTTCCGACAGCTTCTCACCCCTCCACTTT; CDR3 protein: CASSSDSFSPLHF
D gene: TRBD2; clone size: NA; V gene: TRBV28; J gene: TRBJ2-7; CDR3 DNA: TGTGCCAGCAGTACTACGACTAGCGGGAGATCCTACGAGCAGTACTTC; CDR3 protein: CASSTTTSGRSYEQYF
D gene: NA; clone size: NA; V gene: TRBV19; J gene: TRBJ2-1; CDR3 DNA: TGTGCCAGTAGTATAATGGGTAGCGCCTTATCCTACAATGAGCAGTTCTTC; CDR3 protein: CASSIMGSALSYNEQFF
D gene: NA; clone size: NA; V gene: TRBV19; J gene: TRBJ2-7; CDR3 DNA: TGTGCCAGTAGTATAGGGGTCGGCACAGGCCTAACCGCCTCCTACGAGCAGTACTTC; CDR3 protein: CASSIGVGTGLTASYEQYF
D gene: NA; clone size: NA; V gene: TRBV6-2/TRBV6-3; J gene: TRBJ2-3; CDR3 DNA: TGTGCCAGCAGTTATCCTGATACGCAGTATTTT; CDR3 protein: CASSYPDTQYF
D gene: NA; clone size: NA; V gene: TRBV5-1; J gene: TRBJ2-2; CDR3 DNA: TGCGCCAGCAGTCGTCAAAACAGTCTCACCGGGGAGCTGTTTTTT; CDR3 protein: CASSRQNSLTGELFF
D gene: TRBD1; clone size: NA; V gene: TRBV3-1/TRBV3-2; J gene: TRBJ1-4; CDR3 DNA: TGTGCCAGCACCGTTAGTTGGGACAGGGATAATGAAAAACTGTTTTTT; CDR3 protein: CASTVSWDRDNEKLFF
D gene: NA; clone size: NA; V gene: TRBV7-3; J gene: TRBJ1-1; CDR3 DNA: TGTGCCAGCAGCCGGGAGGTTAACACTGAAGCTTTCTTT; CDR3 protein: CASSREVNTEAFF
D gene: NA; clone size: once; V gene: TRBV19; J gene: TRBJ1-5; CDR3 DNA: TGTGCCTCCCGCGGAGGGCCCAATCAGCCCCAGCATTTT; CDR3 protein: CASRGGPNQPQHF
D gene: TRBD2; clone size: NA; V gene: TRBV7-3; J gene: TRBJ2-3; CDR3 DNA: TGTGCCAGCAGCTTACAGCCGGGGGGGCTCCCAACCACAGATACGCAGTATTTT; CDR3 protein: CASSLQPGGLPTTDTQYF